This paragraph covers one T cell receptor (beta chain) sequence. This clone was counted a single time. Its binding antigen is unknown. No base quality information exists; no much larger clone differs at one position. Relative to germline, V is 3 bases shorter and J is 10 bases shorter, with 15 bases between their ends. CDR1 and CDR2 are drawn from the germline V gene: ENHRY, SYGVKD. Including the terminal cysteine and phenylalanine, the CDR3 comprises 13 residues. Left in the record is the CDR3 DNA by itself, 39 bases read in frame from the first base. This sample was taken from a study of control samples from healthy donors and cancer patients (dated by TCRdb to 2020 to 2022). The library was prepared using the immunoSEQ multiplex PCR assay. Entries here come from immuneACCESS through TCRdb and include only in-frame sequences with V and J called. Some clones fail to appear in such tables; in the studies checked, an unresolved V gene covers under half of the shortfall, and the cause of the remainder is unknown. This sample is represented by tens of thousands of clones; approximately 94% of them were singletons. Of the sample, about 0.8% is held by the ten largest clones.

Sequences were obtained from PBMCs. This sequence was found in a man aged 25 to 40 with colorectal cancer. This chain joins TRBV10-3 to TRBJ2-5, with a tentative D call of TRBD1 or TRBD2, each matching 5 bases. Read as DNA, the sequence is TGTGCCATCAGTGACAACAGGAGGTTAGGCCAGTACTTC. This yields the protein CAISDNRRLGQYF.